These T cell receptor beta chains were read from a single sample in a study of blood T cell repertoires in COVID-19. The method was immunoSEQ multiplex PCR; TCRdb's version includes in-frame clones alone and lacks a portion of them. Of a few hundred thousand clones in the sample, approximately 86% were seen once. The sequenced material came from PBMCs or T cells enriched from blood (not recorded which). The origin of the receptors is a woman aged 40 to 50 with acute COVID-19. CDR3s include the opening cysteine and the closing phenylalanine or tryptophan. D genes are given only for firm matches.

-	TRBV18	TRBJ1-2	CASSPGTNYGYTF
TRBD1	TRBV4-3	TRBJ1-1	CASSQRVLQGSMNTEAFF
TRBD2	TRBV5-1	TRBJ2-3	CASSWAGGTDTQYF
-	TRBV21-1	TRBJ1-1	CASSKEGRDTEAFF
TRBD1	TRBV7-3	TRBJ2-7	CASSLGTGTEQYF
TRBD1	TRBV19	TRBJ1-3	CASATGGFGNTIYF
TRBD2	TRBV3-1/TRBV3-2	TRBJ2-1	CASSQDRRGLAATYNEQFF
TRBD1	TRBV19	TRBJ1-1	CASSIMTGDTEAFF
-	TRBV20-1	TRBJ2-3	CSADRTDTQYF
TRBD2	TRBV11-3	TRBJ2-1	CASSAGTSDEQFF
TRBD1	TRBV7-2	TRBJ2-5	CASSLSGGRETQYF
-	TRBV28	TRBJ1-1	CASSFPRQGMNTEAFF
-	TRBV3-1/TRBV3-2	TRBJ2-5	CASSQVGVGGETQYF
TRBD1	TRBV28	TRBJ2-1	CASSFNRGTYNEQFF
TRBD1	TRBV2	TRBJ1-2	CASRRQGANYGYTF
-	TRBV12-3/TRBV12-4	TRBJ1-6	CASSLDRHSPLHF
TRBD2	TRBV4-2	TRBJ2-2	CASSQESQRGPNTGELFF
-	TRBV2	TRBJ2-7	CASSQDTPNEQYF
TRBD1	TRBV24-1	TRBJ1-5	CATSDPTGDSNQPQHF
-	TRBV14	TRBJ1-2	CASSQGTDYGYTF
TRBD1	TRBV18	TRBJ2-1	CASSPSAQGVNEQFF
TRBD1	TRBV27	TRBJ1-2	CASSLSAGGNYGYTF
-	TRBV11-2	TRBJ2-2	CASSSPETGELFF
-	TRBV6-2/TRBV6-3	TRBJ1-1	CASSYEGGIRTEAFF
TRBD1	TRBV3-1/TRBV3-2	TRBJ1-3	CASSRTGTPRSGNTIYF
-	TRBV4-3	TRBJ1-6	CASSQDRYGNSPLHF
-	TRBV7-9	TRBJ2-5	CASSLSEGRRETQYF
-	TRBV6-4	TRBJ1-2	CASSDGESYGYTF
TRBD2	TRBV9	TRBJ2-3	CASSASGGADTQYF